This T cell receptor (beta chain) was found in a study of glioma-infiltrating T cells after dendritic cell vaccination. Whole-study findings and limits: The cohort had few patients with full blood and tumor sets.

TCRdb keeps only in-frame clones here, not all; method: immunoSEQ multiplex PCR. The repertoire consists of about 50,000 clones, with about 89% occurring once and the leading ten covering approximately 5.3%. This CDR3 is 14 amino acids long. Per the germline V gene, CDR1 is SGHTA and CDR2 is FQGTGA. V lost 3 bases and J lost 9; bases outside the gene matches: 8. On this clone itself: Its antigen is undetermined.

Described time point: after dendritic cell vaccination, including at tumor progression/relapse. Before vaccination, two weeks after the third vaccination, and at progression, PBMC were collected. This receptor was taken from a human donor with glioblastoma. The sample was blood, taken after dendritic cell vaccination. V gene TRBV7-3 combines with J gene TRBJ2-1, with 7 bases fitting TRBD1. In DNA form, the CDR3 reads TGTGCCAGCAGCTTTAGACAGGGCGGAGGTGAGCAGTTCTTC. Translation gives CASSFRQGGGEQFF.